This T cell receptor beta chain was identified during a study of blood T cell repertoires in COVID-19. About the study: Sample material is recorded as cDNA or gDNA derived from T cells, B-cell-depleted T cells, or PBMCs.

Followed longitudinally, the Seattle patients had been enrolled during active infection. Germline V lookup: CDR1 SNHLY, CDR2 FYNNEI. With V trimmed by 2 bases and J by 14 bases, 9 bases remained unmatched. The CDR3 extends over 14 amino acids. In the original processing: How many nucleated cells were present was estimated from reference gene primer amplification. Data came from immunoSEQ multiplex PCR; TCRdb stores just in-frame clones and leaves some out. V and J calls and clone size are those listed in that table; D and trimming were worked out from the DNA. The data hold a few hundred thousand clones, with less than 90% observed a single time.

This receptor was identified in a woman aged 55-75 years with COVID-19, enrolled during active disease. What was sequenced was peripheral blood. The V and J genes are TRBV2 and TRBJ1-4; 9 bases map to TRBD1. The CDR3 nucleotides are TGTGCCAGCAGTGAAATCCCCGGGACAGGGAATCTGTTTTTT. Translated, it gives CASSEIPGTGNLFF.